Listed below are T cell receptor beta chains from one sample, sequenced in a study of blood T cell repertoires in COVID-19. Clones were sequenced by immunoSEQ multiplex PCR, and TCRdb holds only the in-frame ones, with some missing. The sample lists some 150,000 clones; around 83% were seen once. The sample comprised peripheral blood. The receptors originated from a human donor in a cohort sampled during active COVID-19. Each CDR3 is given with its conserved first and last residue. Each record gives: CDR3 DNA, CDR3 protein, D gene, clone size, V gene, J gene. D genes are given only for firm matches. Clone size is stated in some rows and not others, as once, few, many or a class when expanded.

cdr3_nt: TGTGCCAGCAGCTTACAGGCGAGCGAGCAGTACTTC
cdr3_aa: CASSLQASEQYF
d_call: -
clone_size: -
v_call: TRBV7-2
j_call: TRBJ2-7

cdr3_nt: TGTGCCAGCAGTTACTCGCAGGGGAATGAGCAGTTCTTC
cdr3_aa: CASSYSQGNEQFF
d_call: -
clone_size: -
v_call: TRBV6-5
j_call: TRBJ2-1

cdr3_nt: TGCGCCAGCAGCTTGCGGATAACAGGGAGCTCTGGAAACACCATATATTTT
cdr3_aa: CASSLRITGSSGNTIYF
d_call: -
clone_size: -
v_call: TRBV5-1
j_call: TRBJ1-3

cdr3_nt: TGTGCCAGCAGTCCTCTAGCGGGTGCCCCCTACGAGCAGTACTTC
cdr3_aa: CASSPLAGAPYEQYF
d_call: TRBD2
clone_size: -
v_call: TRBV2
j_call: TRBJ2-7

cdr3_nt: TGTGCCAGCAGCTGGGGACAGGGGAGGGACACCGGGGAGCTGTTTTTT
cdr3_aa: CASSWGQGRDTGELFF
d_call: TRBD1
clone_size: -
v_call: TRBV11-1
j_call: TRBJ2-2

cdr3_nt: TGTGCCAGCAGGAGAGACAGGGGAAATCAGCCCCAGCATTTT
cdr3_aa: CASRRDRGNQPQHF
d_call: TRBD1
clone_size: -
v_call: TRBV2
j_call: TRBJ1-5

cdr3_nt: TGTGCCAGTAGTTGGAGGGGAAATACGCAGTATTTT
cdr3_aa: CASSWRGNTQYF
d_call: -
clone_size: -
v_call: TRBV19
j_call: TRBJ2-3

cdr3_nt: TGTGCCAGCAGTTTTACCGGCTCCTACAATGAGCAGTTCTTC
cdr3_aa: CASSFTGSYNEQFF
d_call: -
clone_size: -
v_call: TRBV11-3
j_call: TRBJ2-1

cdr3_nt: TGCGCCAGCAGCCAAGTAAACCGGGACAGGGGACGGGGGGAGCTGTTTTTT
cdr3_aa: CASSQVNRDRGRGELFF
d_call: TRBD1
clone_size: -
v_call: TRBV4-1
j_call: TRBJ2-2

cdr3_nt: TGCGCCAGCAGCTCGCAGGGTTACGAGCAGTACTTC
cdr3_aa: CASSSQGYEQYF
d_call: -
clone_size: -
v_call: TRBV5-1
j_call: TRBJ2-7

cdr3_nt: TGTGCCAGCAGTTTATCCCCGACAGGGCAAGCTTTCTTT
cdr3_aa: CASSLSPTGQAFF
d_call: TRBD1
clone_size: -
v_call: TRBV28
j_call: TRBJ1-1

cdr3_nt: TGTGCCAGCAGTCATAGCCCCCACCTCGAGCAGTACTTC
cdr3_aa: CASSHSPHLEQYF
d_call: -
clone_size: few
v_call: TRBV12-3/TRBV12-4
j_call: TRBJ2-7

cdr3_nt: TGTGCCAGCAGCATCAGACTCCTGGGAGGCTATGGCTACACCTTC
cdr3_aa: CASSIRLLGGYGYTF
d_call: -
clone_size: -
v_call: TRBV7-2
j_call: TRBJ1-2

cdr3_nt: TGTGCCAGCAGCCAAGACAGACAGGGGGGGACTGAAGCTTTCTTT
cdr3_aa: CASSQDRQGGTEAFF
d_call: TRBD1
clone_size: -
v_call: TRBV3-1/TRBV3-2
j_call: TRBJ1-1

cdr3_nt: TGTGCCAGCACCCAAATGGGGGGACAGGGACGTCCCTTCACAGATACGCAGTATTTT
cdr3_aa: CASTQMGGQGRPFTDTQYF
d_call: -
clone_size: -
v_call: TRBV21-1
j_call: TRBJ2-3

cdr3_nt: TGTGCCAGCAGTGCTGACAGTAATCAGCCCCAGCATTTT
cdr3_aa: CASSADSNQPQHF
d_call: -
clone_size: -
v_call: TRBV12-3/TRBV12-4
j_call: TRBJ1-5

cdr3_nt: TGTGCCAGCAGTTTAGGAGCCAGAACTAGCTACGAGCAGTACTTC
cdr3_aa: CASSLGARTSYEQYF
d_call: -
clone_size: few
v_call: TRBV28
j_call: TRBJ2-7

cdr3_nt: TGTGCCAGCAGCCAGAGGAGCTCCTACAATGAGCAGTTCTTC
cdr3_aa: CASSQRSSYNEQFF
d_call: -
clone_size: few
v_call: TRBV16
j_call: TRBJ2-1

cdr3_nt: TGTGCCAGCAGGGCTGTTAACAATGAGCAGTTCTTC
cdr3_aa: CASRAVNNEQFF
d_call: -
clone_size: -
v_call: TRBV6-6
j_call: TRBJ2-1

cdr3_nt: TGTGCCAGCAGTTATTCAGGGGTCTTGTCCTTGAACACTGAAGCTTTCTTT
cdr3_aa: CASSYSGVLSLNTEAFF
d_call: -
clone_size: few
v_call: TRBV6-2/TRBV6-3
j_call: TRBJ1-1

cdr3_nt: TGCGCCAGCAGCCTACGACCGGGACAGGCCTACAATGAGCAGTTCTTC
cdr3_aa: CASSLRPGQAYNEQFF
d_call: TRBD1
clone_size: -
v_call: TRBV5-1
j_call: TRBJ2-1

cdr3_nt: TGTGCCAGCAGCTTGGTGGACAGGGGGCCCAATGAGCAGTTCTTC
cdr3_aa: CASSLVDRGPNEQFF
d_call: TRBD1
clone_size: -
v_call: TRBV5-6
j_call: TRBJ2-1

cdr3_nt: TGTGCCAGTAGTATGGTCCGGGATCAGCCCCAGCATTTT
cdr3_aa: CASSMVRDQPQHF
d_call: -
clone_size: -
v_call: TRBV19
j_call: TRBJ1-5

cdr3_nt: TGTGCCAGCAGCATATCCGACAGGGGTAATGGCTACACCTTC
cdr3_aa: CASSISDRGNGYTF
d_call: TRBD1
clone_size: -
v_call: TRBV7-6
j_call: TRBJ1-2

cdr3_nt: TGTGCCAGCTGGCCTAGCGGGTTCCAAAGGAGCTCCTACGAGCAGTACTTC
cdr3_aa: CASWPSGFQRSSYEQYF
d_call: TRBD2
clone_size: -
v_call: TRBV27
j_call: TRBJ2-7

cdr3_nt: TGTGCCAGCAGTTCCCGGCGGGAGGGCCGAGATACGCAGTATTTT
cdr3_aa: CASSSRREGRDTQYF
d_call: TRBD2
clone_size: -
v_call: TRBV6-5
j_call: TRBJ2-3

cdr3_nt: TGTGCCAGCAGCTCACAGGGTAGCTTGGGCTACGAGCAGTACTTC
cdr3_aa: CASSSQGSLGYEQYF
d_call: -
clone_size: -
v_call: TRBV7-2
j_call: TRBJ2-7

cdr3_nt: TGTGCCAGCAGCTACGCCCCAGTGCAGGGCAATGAGCAGTTCTTC
cdr3_aa: CASSYAPVQGNEQFF
d_call: -
clone_size: few
v_call: TRBV7-6
j_call: TRBJ2-1

cdr3_nt: TGTGCCAGCAGCTTAGCAGGCACAGGGGCACGGGGCTACACCTTC
cdr3_aa: CASSLAGTGARGYTF
d_call: TRBD1
clone_size: -
v_call: TRBV7-9
j_call: TRBJ1-2

cdr3_nt: TGTGCCAGCAGCAAAGAGGCGACACAGATTCTAGCCAAAAACATTCAGTACTTC
cdr3_aa: CASSKEATQILAKNIQYF
d_call: -
clone_size: -
v_call: TRBV21-1
j_call: TRBJ2-4

cdr3_nt: TGTGCCAGCAGACTGTCCTCAGGGCCCTACGAGCAGTACTTC
cdr3_aa: CASRLSSGPYEQYF
d_call: -
clone_size: few
v_call: TRBV6-5
j_call: TRBJ2-7

cdr3_nt: TGCGCCAGCAGTGATTTGCGGTACTACGAGCAGTACTTC
cdr3_aa: CASSDLRYYEQYF
d_call: -
clone_size: -
v_call: TRBV10-2
j_call: TRBJ2-7

cdr3_nt: TGCGCCAGCGGCGGGAGAGAGTACGAGCAGTACTTC
cdr3_aa: CASGGREYEQYF
d_call: TRBD2
clone_size: -
v_call: TRBV5-1
j_call: TRBJ2-7

cdr3_nt: TGTGCCACCAGCAGAGGGGCTAGCGGCGCCTACGAGCAGTACTTC
cdr3_aa: CATSRGASGAYEQYF
d_call: TRBD2
clone_size: -
v_call: TRBV15
j_call: TRBJ2-7

cdr3_nt: TGTGCCAGCAGCTCCCAAGCGGGAGCGTATACGGGATACAATGAGCAGTTCTTC
cdr3_aa: CASSSQAGAYTGYNEQFF
d_call: TRBD2
clone_size: -
v_call: TRBV7-2
j_call: TRBJ2-1

cdr3_nt: TGTGCCAGCAGTTCTGACAGGGTGATTGGCTACACCTTC
cdr3_aa: CASSSDRVIGYTF
d_call: TRBD1
clone_size: -
v_call: TRBV12-3/TRBV12-4
j_call: TRBJ1-2

cdr3_nt: TGCAGTGCTTCGACCGCGGATGAGCAGTTCTTC
cdr3_aa: CSASTADEQFF
d_call: -
clone_size: -
v_call: TRBV20-1
j_call: TRBJ2-1

cdr3_nt: TGTGCCAGCAGCCTTAGCGGGAGGCTTTTGGATACGCAGTATTTT
cdr3_aa: CASSLSGRLLDTQYF
d_call: TRBD2
clone_size: -
v_call: TRBV3-1/TRBV3-2
j_call: TRBJ2-3

cdr3_nt: TGTGCCAGCAGCCTTAGCGGGAGGGCCACAGATACGCAGTATTTT
cdr3_aa: CASSLSGRATDTQYF
d_call: TRBD2
clone_size: few
v_call: TRBV7-2
j_call: TRBJ2-3

cdr3_nt: TGTGCCAGCAGTTACCCCGGGAGGACGGGAGGTTACGAGCAGTACTTC
cdr3_aa: CASSYPGRTGGYEQYF
d_call: TRBD2
clone_size: -
v_call: TRBV6-2/TRBV6-3
j_call: TRBJ2-7

cdr3_nt: TGTGCCACCAGCGGGACACCTTACAATGAGCAGTTCTTC
cdr3_aa: CATSGTPYNEQFF
d_call: -
clone_size: -
v_call: TRBV28
j_call: TRBJ2-1

cdr3_nt: TGTGCCAGTAGTATCGGACAGGCTACAGATACGCAGTATTTT
cdr3_aa: CASSIGQATDTQYF
d_call: TRBD1
clone_size: -
v_call: TRBV19
j_call: TRBJ2-3

cdr3_nt: TGTGCCATCATGCGTTACAATGAGCAGTTCTTC
cdr3_aa: CAIMRYNEQFF
d_call: -
clone_size: -
v_call: TRBV10-3
j_call: TRBJ2-1

cdr3_nt: TGTGCCAGCAGCAGGACAGATAGCACAGATACGCAGTATTTT
cdr3_aa: CASSRTDSTDTQYF
d_call: -
clone_size: -
v_call: TRBV11-1
j_call: TRBJ2-3

cdr3_nt: TGTGCCAGCCCCCCCCCGCAGTGGCGACAGGGGGTGAACACTGAAGCTTTCTTT
cdr3_aa: CASPPPQWRQGVNTEAFF
d_call: TRBD1
clone_size: -
v_call: TRBV3-1/TRBV3-2
j_call: TRBJ1-1

cdr3_nt: TGTGCCAGTAGTATCGGCCTAGTAGGGGCCAACGTCCTGACTTTC
cdr3_aa: CASSIGLVGANVLTF
d_call: -
clone_size: -
v_call: TRBV19
j_call: TRBJ2-6

cdr3_nt: TGTGCCAGCAGTAAGGACTGGAGGACTGAAGCTTTCTTT
cdr3_aa: CASSKDWRTEAFF
d_call: -
clone_size: few
v_call: TRBV2
j_call: TRBJ1-1

cdr3_nt: TGTGCCTGGCGACTAGCGGGATTGATAGATACGCAGTATTTT
cdr3_aa: CAWRLAGLIDTQYF
d_call: TRBD2
clone_size: -
v_call: TRBV30
j_call: TRBJ2-3

cdr3_nt: TGTGCCAGCAGTTCCCCCGGGGGAGCCTTGGGGGAGCAGTACTTC
cdr3_aa: CASSSPGGALGEQYF
d_call: -
clone_size: -
v_call: TRBV6-2/TRBV6-3
j_call: TRBJ2-7

cdr3_nt: TGTGCCAGCAGGCTTCATGGGGCGGACTACGAGCAGTACTTC
cdr3_aa: CASRLHGADYEQYF
d_call: -
clone_size: -
v_call: TRBV7-2
j_call: TRBJ2-7